These 10 T cell receptor beta chains came from one sample sequenced in a study of T cells in Graves' hyperthyroidism and ophthalmopathy (dated by TCRdb to about 2019). The library was obtained by multiplex PCR. TCRdb shows the sequencer as Illumina HiSeq 2000. The TCR beta CDR3 regions were amplified from RNA transcripts. The first round of RT-PCR for the TCR CDR3 was performed with the HTBI primer set and the Qiagen OneStep RT-PCR kit. TCRdb redid the processing of the public reads, applying fastp at Q25 and MiXCR, and retained in-frame beta chains. Identical CDR3 protein sequences are pooled into one entry, listed with their most common genes and DNA. This sample has about 360,000 distinct CDR3 sequences in its table, and over 10% of those were observed once. 9.2% of the sample goes to the ten largest clones. Sequencing was performed on blood. These receptors came from a woman aged 18-29 years with Graves' hyperthyroidism.

This clonotype has a handful of counts. The rearrangement uses TRBV27 and TRBJ2-7; D is unresolved. Germline CDR1 MNHEY, CDR2 SMNVEV (reference sequence). Trimming cost V 2 bases and J 3 bases, with 14 bases left between them. The CDR3 spans 15 residues. CDR3 region: CASSLKYQTNYEQYF. DNA for the CDR3: TGTGCCAGCAGTTTAAAATACCAGACCAACTACGAGCAGTACTTC.

This clonotype was observed a handful of times. CDR3 loop: CAWSAQVGTDTQYF. Here the CDR3 DNA reads TGTGCCTGGAGTGCCCAGGTGGGCACAGATACGCAGTATTTT. The chain uses TRBV30 and TRBJ2-3; D not certain. The V gene lost 1 base and the J gene lost 1 base, with 9 bases spanning the gap. The CDR3 runs 14 residues. Germline V gene lookup returns CDR1 GTSNPN and CDR2 SVGIG (reference sequence).

The chain is built from TRBV19 and TRBJ2-7, with D possibly being TRBD1 or TRBD2 (5 bases each). The CDR3 extends over 13 amino acids. V was cut by 2 bases and J by 6 bases, with 11 bases left in between. The germline gives CDR1 LNHDA, CDR2 SQIVND (reference sequence). As DNA, the CDR3 is TGTGCCAGTAGTATATTGGGGACCAGCGAGCAGTACTTC. Residues: CASSILGTSEQYF.

This clonotype was seen repeatedly, ten times or more. V usage is TRBV7-9 and J usage is TRBJ2-3, with D perhaps TRBD2 (6 bases). Germline V gene sequence: CDR1 SEHNR, CDR2 FQNEAQ (reference sequence). The V gene lost 5 bases and the J gene lost 6 bases, with 15 bases spanning the gap. This CDR3 comprises 14 residues. CDR3 sequence: CASSLKEGRDTQYF. The CDR3 bases are TGTGCCAGCAGCCTCAAGGAGGGCCGTGATACGCAGTATTTT.

This clonotype was seen many times. CDR3 residues: CASSSEFYEQYF. The CDR3 DNA follows: TGTGCCAGCAGCTCAGAGTTCTACGAGCAGTACTTC. V and J are TRBV7-9 and TRBJ2-7; no clear D gene. CDR1 is SEHNR and CDR2 is FQNEAQ in the germline V gene (reference sequence). The CDR3 contains 12 residues. The V gene lost 4 bases and the J gene lost 3 bases, with 7 bases spanning the gap. Full variable domain (remainder filled in from reference TRBV7-9 and TRBJ2-7): DTGVSQNPRHKITKRGQNVTFRCDPISEHNRLYWYRQTLGQGPEFLTYFQNEAQLEKSRLLSDRFSAERPKGSFSTLEIQRTEQGDSAMYLCASSSEFYEQYFGPGTRLTVT.

This clonotype was recorded many times. A junction boundary mismatches the germline segment, possibly from a read error. The chain links TRBV6-1 to TRBJ2-5, with D perhaps matching TRBD2 (5 bases). Germline CDR1 MNHNS, CDR2 SASEGT. The CDR3 totals 15 residues. CDR3 region: CASSEVQVVGVRGYF. Here the CDR3 DNA reads TGTGCCAGCAGCGAAGTGCAGGTAGTCGGCGTTCGGGGGTACTTC.

This clonotype has just a few counts. The chain carries TRBV10-3 and TRBJ1-1, with D uncertain. Trimming pared 5 bases from V and 5 bases from J, leaving 12 bases between. The CDR3 sequence is 13 residues long. The germline gives CDR1 ENHRY, CDR2 SYGVKD. The CDR3, as DNA: TGTGCCATCAGTACCAGTACTGGAACTGAAGCTTTCTTT. This gives the protein CAISTSTGTEAFF.

The rearrangement links TRBV6-5 to TRBJ2-5; 8 bases line up with TRBD2. The trim removed 3 bases at V and 0 bases at J, leaving 3 bases unmatched. The CDR3 is 15 amino acids. Germline CDR1 reads MNHEY; CDR2 reads SVGAGI. The CDR3, as DNA: TGTGCCAGCAGTTATCGCGGGGGGTACCAAGAGACCCAGTACTTC. Residues: CASSYRGGYQETQYF.

This chain connects TRBV4-2 to TRBJ1-2, with no clear D. Trimming cost V 0 bases and J 4 bases, with 15 bases left between them. Germline V gives CDR1 LGHNA, CDR2 YNFKEQ. This CDR3 spans 16 amino acids. CDR3 in amino acids: CASSQDTSMGGYGYTF. CDR3 nucleotides: TGTGCCAGCAGCCAAGACACCTCAATGGGAGGCTATGGCTACACCTTC.

At least ten counts were recorded for this clonotype. The chain employs TRBV7-9 and TRBJ2-3; no definite D call. Germline V lookup: CDR1 SEHNR, CDR2 FQNEAQ (reference sequence). V was cut by 7 bases and J by 1 base, with 9 bases left in between. This CDR3 spans 13 amino acids. CDR3 sequence: CASTDGRTDTQYF. CDR3 in DNA: TGTGCCAGCACAGACGGTCGCACAGATACGCAGTATTTT.